What follows is one TCR beta chain and its context. As processed by the authors: Counts of nucleated cells, estimated from reference gene primer amplification, were obtained. TCRdb keeps only in-frame clones here, not all; method: immunoSEQ multiplex PCR. The DNA was the basis for D and trimming; V, J and clone size are from that table. The sample lists about 330,000 clones; over 75% were seen once. Unmatched junction bases numbered 13, after V lost 1 base and J lost 6 bases. From germline, CDR1 is SGHRS and CDR2 YFSETQ. This CDR3 has 17 residues. This sample is drawn from a study of blood T cell repertoires in COVID-19. Living in about two dozen US areas, the participants were between about 18 and 95 years of age. In Cohort 3, a recovered donor had either two negative PCRs, clearance, or symptom resolution.

The chain carries TRBV5-1 and TRBJ1-2; 9 bases are a match to TRBD1. This TCR came from a man younger than 40 who had recovered from COVID-19. Sequencing input: PBMCs or T cells enriched from blood (not recorded which). CDR3 coding DNA: TGCGCCAGCAGCTTGTTAGGGACAGGGCAGGTTTTAGATGGCTACACCTTC. Encoded protein: CASSLLGTGQVLDGYTF.